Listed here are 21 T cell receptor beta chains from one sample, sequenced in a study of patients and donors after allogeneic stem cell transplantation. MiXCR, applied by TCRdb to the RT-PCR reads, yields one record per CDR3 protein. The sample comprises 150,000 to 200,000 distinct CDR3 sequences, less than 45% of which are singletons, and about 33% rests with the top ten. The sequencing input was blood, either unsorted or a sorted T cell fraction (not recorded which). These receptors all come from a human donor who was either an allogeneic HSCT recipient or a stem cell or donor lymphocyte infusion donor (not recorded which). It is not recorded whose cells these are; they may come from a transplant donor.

CDR3 residues: CASSLGIDQETQYF. DNA for the CDR3: TGCGCCAGCAGCTTAGGTATCGATCAAGAGACCCAGTACTTC. The V call is TRBV5-1, the J call TRBJ2-5; no clear D. The CDR3 has 14 residues. With 2 bases removed from V and 2 bases from J, the gap between germline ends came to 10 bases. Germline V gene sequence: CDR1 SGHRS, CDR2 YFSETQ.

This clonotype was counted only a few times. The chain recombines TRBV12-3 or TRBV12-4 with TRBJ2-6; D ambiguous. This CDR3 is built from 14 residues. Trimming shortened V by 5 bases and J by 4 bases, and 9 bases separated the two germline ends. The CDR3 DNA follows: TGTGCCAGCAGTCCCTCCCCCGGGGCCAACGTCCTGACTTTC. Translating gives CASSPSPGANVLTF.

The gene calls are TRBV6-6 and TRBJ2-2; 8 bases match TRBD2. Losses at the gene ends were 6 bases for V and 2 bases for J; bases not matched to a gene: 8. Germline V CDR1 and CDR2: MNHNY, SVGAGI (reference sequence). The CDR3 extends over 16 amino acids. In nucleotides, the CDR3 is TGTGCCAGCAGGCCCTCGGGACTAGACAACACCGGGGAGCTGTTTTTT. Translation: CASRPSGLDNTGELFF.

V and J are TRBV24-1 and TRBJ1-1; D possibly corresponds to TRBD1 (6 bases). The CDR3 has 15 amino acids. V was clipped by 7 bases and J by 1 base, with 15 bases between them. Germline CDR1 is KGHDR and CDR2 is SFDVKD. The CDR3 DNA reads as TGTGCCACCAGGCCGACAGGAGTCAGGAACACTGAAGCTTTCTTT. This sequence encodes CATRPTGVRNTEAFF.

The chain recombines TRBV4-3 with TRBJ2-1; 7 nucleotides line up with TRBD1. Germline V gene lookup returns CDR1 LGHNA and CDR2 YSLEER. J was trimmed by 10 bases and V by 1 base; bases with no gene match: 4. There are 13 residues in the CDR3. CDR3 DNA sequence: TGCGCCAGCAGCCAAGGGACAGGTTTAGAGCAGTTCTTC. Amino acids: CASSQGTGLEQFF.

The CDR3 DNA is TGTGCCAGCAGTCCGGAGCGGGAGAGATCCCTTCAGGGCACAGATACGCAGTATTTT. Amino acids: CASSPERERSLQGTDTQYF. The rearrangement uses TRBV28 and TRBJ2-3, with 8 bases that match TRBD2. J lost 1 base, V lost 5 bases, and 17 bases had no gene match. The CDR3 extends over 19 amino acids. CDR1 and CDR2 from the germline V gene are MDHEN and SYDVKM.

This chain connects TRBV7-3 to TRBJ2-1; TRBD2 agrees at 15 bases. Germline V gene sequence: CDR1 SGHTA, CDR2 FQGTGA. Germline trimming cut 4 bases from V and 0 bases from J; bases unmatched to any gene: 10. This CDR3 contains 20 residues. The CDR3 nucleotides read TGTGCCAGCAGCTCCCACGGGACTAGCGGGAGGTCGAGCTCCTACAATGAGCAGTTCTTC. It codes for CASSSHGTSGRSSSYNEQFF.

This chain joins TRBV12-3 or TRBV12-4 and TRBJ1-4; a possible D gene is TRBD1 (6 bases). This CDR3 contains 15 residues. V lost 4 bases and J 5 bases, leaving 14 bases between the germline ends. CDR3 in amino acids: CASSSSGAQNEKLFF. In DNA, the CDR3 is TGTGCCAGCAGTTCCTCGGGGGCTCAGAATGAAAAACTGTTTTTT.

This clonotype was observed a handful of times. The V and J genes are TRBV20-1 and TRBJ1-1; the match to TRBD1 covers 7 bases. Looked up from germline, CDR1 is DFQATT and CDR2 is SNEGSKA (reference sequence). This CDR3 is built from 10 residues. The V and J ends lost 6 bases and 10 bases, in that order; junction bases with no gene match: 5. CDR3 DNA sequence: TGCAGTGCATTGAGACAGGGAGCTTTCTTT. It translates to CSALRQGAFF.

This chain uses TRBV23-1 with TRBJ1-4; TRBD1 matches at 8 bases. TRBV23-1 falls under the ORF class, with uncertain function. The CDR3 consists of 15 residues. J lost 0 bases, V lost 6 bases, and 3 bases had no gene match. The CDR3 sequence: CASRPTGATNEKLFF. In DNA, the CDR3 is TGCGCCAGCAGACCGACAGGGGCAACTAATGAAAAACTGTTTTTT.

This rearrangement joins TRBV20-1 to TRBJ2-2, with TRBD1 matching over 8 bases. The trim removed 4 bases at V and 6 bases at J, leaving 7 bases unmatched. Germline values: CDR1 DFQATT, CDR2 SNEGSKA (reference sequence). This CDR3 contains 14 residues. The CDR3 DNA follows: TGCAGTGCTACTACAGGGGGTAAAGCCGGGGAGCTGTTTTTT. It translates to CSATTGGKAGELFF.

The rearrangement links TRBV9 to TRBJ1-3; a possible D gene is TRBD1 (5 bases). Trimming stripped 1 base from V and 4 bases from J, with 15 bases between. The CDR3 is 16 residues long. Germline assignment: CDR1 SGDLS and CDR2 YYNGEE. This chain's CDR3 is CASSVSGRVGGNTIYF. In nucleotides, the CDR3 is TGTGCCAGCAGCGTATCGGGCAGGGTCGGCGGAAACACCATATATTTT.

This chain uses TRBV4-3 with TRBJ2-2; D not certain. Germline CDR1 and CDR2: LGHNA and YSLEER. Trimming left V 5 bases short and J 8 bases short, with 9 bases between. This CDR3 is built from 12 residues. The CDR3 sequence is CASSSLSGELFF. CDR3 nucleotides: TGCGCCAGCAGCTCGCTGTCTGGGGAGCTGTTTTTT.

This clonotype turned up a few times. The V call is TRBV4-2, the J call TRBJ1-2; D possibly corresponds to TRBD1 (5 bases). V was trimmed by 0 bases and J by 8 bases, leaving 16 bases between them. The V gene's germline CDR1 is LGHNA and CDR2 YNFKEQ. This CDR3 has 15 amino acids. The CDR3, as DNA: TGTGCCAGCAGCCAAGAATACTCTACTCACAGGGGCTACACCTTC. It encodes CASSQEYSTHRGYTF.

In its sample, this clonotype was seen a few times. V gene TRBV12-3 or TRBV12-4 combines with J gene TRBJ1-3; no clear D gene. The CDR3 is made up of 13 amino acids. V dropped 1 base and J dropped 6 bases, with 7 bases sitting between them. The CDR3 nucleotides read TGTGCCAGCAGTTTAGGACTCGAAAACACCATATATTTT. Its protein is CASSLGLENTIYF.

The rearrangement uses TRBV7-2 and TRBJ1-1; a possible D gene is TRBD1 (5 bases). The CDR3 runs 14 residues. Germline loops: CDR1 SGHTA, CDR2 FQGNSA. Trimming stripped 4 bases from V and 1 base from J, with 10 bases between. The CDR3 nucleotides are TGTGCCAGCAGCTCCCCAGGGCAGAACACTGAAGCTTTCTTT. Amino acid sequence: CASSSPGQNTEAFF.

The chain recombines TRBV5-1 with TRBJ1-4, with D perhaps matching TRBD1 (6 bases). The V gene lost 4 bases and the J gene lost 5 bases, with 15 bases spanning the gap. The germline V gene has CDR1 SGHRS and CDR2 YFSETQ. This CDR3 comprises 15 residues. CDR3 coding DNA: TGCGCCAGCAGCCTCCAGACAGGTTCAAATGAAAAACTGTTTTTT. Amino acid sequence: CASSLQTGSNEKLFF.

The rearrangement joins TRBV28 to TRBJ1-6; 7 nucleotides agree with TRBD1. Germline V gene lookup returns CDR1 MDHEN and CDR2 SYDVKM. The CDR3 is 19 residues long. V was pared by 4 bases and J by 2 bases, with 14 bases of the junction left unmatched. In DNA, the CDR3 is TGTGCCAGCAGTTACGGACAGGCCCAAGTTAGGGCCTATAATTCACCCCTCCACTTT. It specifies CASSYGQAQVRAYNSPLHF.

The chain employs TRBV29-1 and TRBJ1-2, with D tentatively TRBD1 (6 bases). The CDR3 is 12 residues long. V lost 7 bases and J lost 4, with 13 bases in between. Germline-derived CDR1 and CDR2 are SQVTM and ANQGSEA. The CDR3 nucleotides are TGCAGCGGTTCGGGGGGCCTCTATGGCTACACCTTC. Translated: CSGSGGLYGYTF.

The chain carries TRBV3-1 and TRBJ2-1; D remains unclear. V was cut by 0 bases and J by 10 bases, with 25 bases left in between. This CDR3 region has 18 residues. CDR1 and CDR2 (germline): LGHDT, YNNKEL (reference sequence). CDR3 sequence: CASSQEATFKFLYSEQFF. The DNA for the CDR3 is TGTGCCAGCAGCCAAGAGGCGACTTTTAAATTCCTCTACAGCGAGCAGTTCTTC.

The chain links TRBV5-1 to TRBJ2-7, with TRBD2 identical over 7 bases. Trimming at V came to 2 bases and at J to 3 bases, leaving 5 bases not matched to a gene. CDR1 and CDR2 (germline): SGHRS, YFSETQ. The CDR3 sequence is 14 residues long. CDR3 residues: CASSFWGRDYEQYF. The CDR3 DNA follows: TGCGCCAGCAGCTTTTGGGGGAGGGACTACGAGCAGTACTTC.